The rows below give T cell receptor beta chains drawn from one sample of a study of blood T cell repertoires in COVID-19. Using immunoSEQ multiplex PCR, the repertoire was profiled, and TCRdb retains in-frame clones only, with some absent. The table records around 620,000 clones, over 80% of them present only once. Sample: peripheral blood. The receptors shown here come from a woman aged 18-30 years with acute or convalescent COVID-19. The CDR3 runs from the conserved cysteine through the conserved F or W. Each record gives: V gene, D gene, clone size, J gene, CDR3 protein, CDR3 DNA. The D gene is left open where the match is weak. Some rows mark clone size as missing; the rest say once, few, many or name a class of expanded clone.

TRBV6-2/TRBV6-3	TRBD1	-	TRBJ1-5	CASSYRQGDQPQHF	TGTGCCAGCAGTTACAGACAGGGGGATCAGCCCCAGCATTTT
TRBV7-7	-	-	TRBJ2-1	CASSFEALGEQFF	TGTGCCAGCAGCTTTGAGGCCCTAGGTGAGCAGTTCTTC
TRBV4-2	-	-	TRBJ2-7	CASSRFAGLPYEQYF	TGTGCCAGCAGCCGCTTTGCAGGGCTACCCTACGAGCAGTACTTC
TRBV6-2/TRBV6-3	-	-	TRBJ1-1	CASSYRGWENTEAFF	TGTGCCAGCAGTTACCGGGGGTGGGAGAACACTGAAGCTTTCTTT
TRBV10-1	-	-	TRBJ1-2	CASSEWGRGGYTF	TGCGCCAGCAGTGAGTGGGGAAGGGGCGGCTACACCTTC
TRBV4-3	TRBD1	-	TRBJ1-6	CASSRGRQGILYNSPLHF	TGCGCCAGCAGCCGAGGACGACAGGGGATCTTATATAATTCACCCCTCCACTTT
TRBV5-1	-	-	TRBJ1-1	CASSQQVTGNTEAFF	TGCGCCAGCAGCCAACAAGTCACAGGGAACACTGAAGCTTTCTTT
TRBV9	-	-	TRBJ1-2	CASSVDRGGRGYGYTF	TGTGCCAGCAGCGTAGATAGGGGCGGCAGGGGCTATGGCTACACCTTC
TRBV14	-	few	TRBJ1-5	CASSPGEQPQHF	TGTGCCAGCAGCCCCGGGGAACAGCCCCAGCATTTT
TRBV5-4	-	-	TRBJ2-1	CASRGELGNEQFF	TGTGCCAGCAGAGGGGAACTTGGGAATGAGCAGTTCTTC
TRBV24-1	-	-	TRBJ1-4	CATSDLQSKPGRIPFF	TGTGCCACCAGTGATTTGCAATCAAAACCGGGAAGGATTCCGTTTTTT
TRBV19	TRBD1	-	TRBJ1-1	CASTPGQGIVAEAFF	TGTGCCAGTACCCCGGGACAGGGAATAGTTGCTGAAGCTTTCTTT
TRBV29-1	-	-	TRBJ2-7	CSVALTAGAIYEQYF	TGCAGCGTTGCTTTAACGGCGGGGGCCATCTACGAGCAGTACTTC
TRBV3-1/TRBV3-2	-	-	TRBJ2-2	CASSQVGSKPGELFF	TGTGCCAGCAGCCAAGTTGGGAGTAAGCCCGGGGAGCTGTTTTTT
TRBV6-1	-	-	TRBJ2-7	CASSEEGAWSYEQYF	TGTGCCAGCAGTGAAGAGGGAGCGTGGTCCTACGAGCAGTACTTC
TRBV2	-	once	TRBJ1-5	CASRAIRSNQPQHF	TGTGCCAGCAGAGCTATCCGTAGCAATCAGCCCCAGCATTTT
TRBV11-2	-	-	TRBJ1-4	CASSSQQVLNEKLFF	TGTGCCAGCAGCTCTCAACAGGTCCTTAATGAAAAACTGTTTTTT
TRBV25-1	TRBD1	-	TRBJ1-1	CASSLGTGGGNTEAFF	TGTGCCAGCTCGCTCGGGACAGGGGGCGGTAACACTGAAGCTTTCTTT
TRBV19	TRBD1	-	TRBJ1-5	CASSPRTPGQGNQPQHF	TGTGCCAGTAGTCCCCGGACCCCGGGACAGGGGAATCAGCCCCAGCATTTT
TRBV10-3	TRBD2	-	TRBJ2-7	CAINGGASYEQYF	TGTGCCATCAACGGGGGGGCGTCCTACGAGCAGTACTTC
TRBV6-5	TRBD1	-	TRBJ1-4	CASIKGAANEKLFF	TGTGCCAGCATTAAGGGGGCCGCTAATGAAAAACTGTTTTTT
TRBV7-3	TRBD1	-	TRBJ2-7	CASSAHPGQGNEQYF	TGTGCCAGCAGCGCGCACCCGGGACAGGGGAACGAGCAGTACTTC
TRBV15	-	-	TRBJ1-2	CATSGKDWIGYTF	TGTGCCACCAGCGGGAAGGACTGGATTGGCTACACCTTC
TRBV2	-	-	TRBJ2-3	CANSGMTTQYF	TGTGCCAACTCAGGGATGACTACGCAGTATTTT
TRBV7-2	TRBD1	-	TRBJ2-7	CASSLADRGYEQYF	TGTGCCAGCAGCTTAGCGGACAGGGGCTACGAGCAGTACTTC
TRBV28	TRBD2	-	TRBJ2-2	CASSFSLRGRGTGELFF	TGTGCCAGCAGTTTTTCCTTGCGGGGGAGGGGCACCGGGGAGCTGTTTTTT
TRBV19	TRBD1	-	TRBJ1-1	CASRGTGGTEAFF	TGTGCCAGTAGGGGGACAGGGGGGACTGAAGCTTTCTTT
TRBV12-3/TRBV12-4	-	few	TRBJ1-1	CASTRDYTEAFF	TGTGCCAGCACCCGAGACTACACTGAAGCTTTCTTT
TRBV6-4	TRBD1	-	TRBJ1-1	CASSDEAGGFTEAFF	TGTGCCAGCAGTGACGAGGCAGGGGGCTTCACTGAAGCTTTCTTT
TRBV23-1	TRBD1	few	TRBJ1-1	CANYDRADTEAFF	TGCGCCAACTACGACAGGGCCGACACTGAAGCTTTCTTT
TRBV12-5	-	-	TRBJ1-6	CASAGSQGLLSPLHF	TGTGCTAGTGCCGGTTCTCAGGGGCTTCTGTCACCCCTCCACTTT
TRBV11-2	TRBD1	-	TRBJ2-2	CASSDRATGELFF	TGTGCCAGCAGCGACAGGGCGACCGGGGAGCTGTTTTTT
TRBV5-5	-	once	TRBJ1-1	CASNAGELEAFF	TGTGCCAGCAACGCGGGTGAGTTGGAAGCTTTCTTT
TRBV4-1	-	-	TRBJ2-3	CASSYRQGTNTDTQYF	TGCGCCAGCAGCTATAGACAGGGGACTAACACAGATACGCAGTATTTT
TRBV5-1	-	-	TRBJ1-2	CASSLVAGSSYGYTF	TGCGCCAGCAGCTTGGTCGCGGGATCCAGCTATGGCTACACCTTC
TRBV6-2/TRBV6-3	TRBD1	once	TRBJ1-4	CASSLGGQGSEKLFF	TGTGCCAGCAGCCTGGGGGGACAGGGCTCTGAAAAACTGTTTTTT
TRBV5-5	-	-	TRBJ2-1	CASSLAEGLEQFF	TGTGCCAGCAGCTTGGCCGAAGGACTTGAGCAGTTCTTC
TRBV9	TRBD1	-	TRBJ1-5	CASSGGTVSNQPQHF	TGTGCCAGCAGCGGTGGGACAGTTAGCAATCAGCCCCAGCATTTT
TRBV5-1	-	-	TRBJ1-4	CASSFRVGEKLFF	TGCGCCAGCAGCTTCAGGGTTGGCGAAAAACTGTTTTTT
TRBV6-5	-	-	TRBJ1-2	CASSSGSWWGYTF	TGTGCCAGCAGTTCAGGGTCCTGGTGGGGCTACACCTTC
TRBV6-6	TRBD1	-	TRBJ2-1	CASSFSGQSFF	TGTGCCAGCAGTTTCTCGGGACAGTCGTTCTTC
TRBV5-4	TRBD1	once	TRBJ1-1	CASSLDRGRTEAFF	TGTGCCAGCAGCTTGGATAGGGGGCGAACTGAAGCTTTCTTT
TRBV5-1	-	-	TRBJ2-3	CASRMGWGADTQYF	TGCGCCAGCAGAATGGGGTGGGGAGCAGATACGCAGTATTTT
TRBV3-1/TRBV3-2	TRBD1	-	TRBJ1-6	CASSQEGTGNSPLHF	TGTGCCAGCAGCCAGGAAGGGACAGGTAATTCACCCCTCCACTTT
TRBV25-1	-	few	TRBJ1-2	CASSEPQGGYTF	TGTGCCAGCAGTGAACCCCAGGGCGGCTACACCTTC
TRBV7-9	-	-	TRBJ2-1	CASSFKLGVYNEQFF	TGTGCCAGCAGTTTTAAATTAGGGGTCTACAATGAGCAGTTCTTC
TRBV7-9	TRBD1	-	TRBJ1-3	CASSLGQGVPLTNTIYF	TGTGCCAGCAGCCTGGGACAGGGAGTTCCACTTACAAACACCATATATTTT
TRBV5-4	-	-	TRBJ2-3	CASSLVARSDTQYF	TGTGCCAGCAGCTTGGTAGCCCGATCAGATACGCAGTATTTT
TRBV6-6	-	-	TRBJ2-1	CASTLVGAYNEQFF	TGTGCCAGCACCCTCGTAGGGGCGTACAATGAGCAGTTCTTC
TRBV10-3	TRBD1	once	TRBJ1-2	CAISESRDRGHGYTF	TGTGCCATCAGTGAGTCACGGGACAGGGGGCATGGCTACACCTTC
TRBV10-3	TRBD1	-	TRBJ2-7	CAISERQGSDEQYF	TGTGCCATCAGTGAGAGACAGGGCAGCGACGAGCAGTACTTC